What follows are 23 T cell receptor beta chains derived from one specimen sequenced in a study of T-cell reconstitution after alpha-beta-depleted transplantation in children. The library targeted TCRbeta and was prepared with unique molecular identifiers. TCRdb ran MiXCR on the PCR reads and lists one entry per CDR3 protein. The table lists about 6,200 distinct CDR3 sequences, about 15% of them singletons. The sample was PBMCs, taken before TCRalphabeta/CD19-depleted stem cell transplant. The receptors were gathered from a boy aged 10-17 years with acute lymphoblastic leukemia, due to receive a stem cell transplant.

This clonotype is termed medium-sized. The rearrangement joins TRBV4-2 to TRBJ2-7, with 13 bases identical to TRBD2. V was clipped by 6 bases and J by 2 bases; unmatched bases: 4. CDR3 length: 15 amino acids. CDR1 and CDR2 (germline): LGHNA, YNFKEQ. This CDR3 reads CASSPGLAGPYEQYF. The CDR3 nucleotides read TGTGCCAGCAGTCCGGGACTAGCGGGACCCTACGAGCAGTACTTC.

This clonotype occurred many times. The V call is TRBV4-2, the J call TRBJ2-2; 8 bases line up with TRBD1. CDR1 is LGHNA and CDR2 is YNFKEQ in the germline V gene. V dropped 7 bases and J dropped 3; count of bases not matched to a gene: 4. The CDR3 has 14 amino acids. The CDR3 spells CASKQGEYTGELFF. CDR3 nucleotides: TGTGCCAGCAAACAGGGGGAGTACACCGGGGAGCTGTTTTTT.

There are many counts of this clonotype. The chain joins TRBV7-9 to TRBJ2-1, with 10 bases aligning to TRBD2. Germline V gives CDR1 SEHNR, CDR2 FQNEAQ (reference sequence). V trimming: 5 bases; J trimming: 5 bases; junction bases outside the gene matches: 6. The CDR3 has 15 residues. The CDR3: CASSPGLAANNEQFF. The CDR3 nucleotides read TGTGCCAGCAGCCCCGGACTAGCGGCCAACAATGAGCAGTTCTTC.

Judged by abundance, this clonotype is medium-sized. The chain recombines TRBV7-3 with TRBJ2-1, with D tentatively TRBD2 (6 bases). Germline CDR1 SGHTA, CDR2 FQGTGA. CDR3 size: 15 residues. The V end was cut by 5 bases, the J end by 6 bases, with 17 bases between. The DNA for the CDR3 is TGTGCCAGCAGCCCGCCGGGACTCCAGTTCAATGAGCAGTTCTTC. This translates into CASSPPGLQFNEQFF.

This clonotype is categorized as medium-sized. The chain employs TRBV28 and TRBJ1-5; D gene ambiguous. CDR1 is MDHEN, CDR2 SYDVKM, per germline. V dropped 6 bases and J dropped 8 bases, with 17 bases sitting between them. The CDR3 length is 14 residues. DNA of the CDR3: TGTGCCAGCAGAAATTATAGTCCGGGTGAGCCCCAGCATTTT. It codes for CASRNYSPGEPQHF.

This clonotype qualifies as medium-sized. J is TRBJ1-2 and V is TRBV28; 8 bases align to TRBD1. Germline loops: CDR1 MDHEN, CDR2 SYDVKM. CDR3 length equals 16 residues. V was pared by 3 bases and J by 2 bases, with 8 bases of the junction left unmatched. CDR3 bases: TGTGCCAGCAGTTTGCTCGCAGGGGGCATGAACTATGGCTACACCTTC. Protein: CASSLLAGGMNYGYTF.

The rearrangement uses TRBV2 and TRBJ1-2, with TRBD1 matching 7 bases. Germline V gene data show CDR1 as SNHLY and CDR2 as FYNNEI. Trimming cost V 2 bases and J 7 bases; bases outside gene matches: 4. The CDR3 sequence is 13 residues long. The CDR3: CASSEQGVRGYTF. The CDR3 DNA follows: TGTGCCAGCAGTGAACAGGGGGTGCGTGGCTACACCTTC.

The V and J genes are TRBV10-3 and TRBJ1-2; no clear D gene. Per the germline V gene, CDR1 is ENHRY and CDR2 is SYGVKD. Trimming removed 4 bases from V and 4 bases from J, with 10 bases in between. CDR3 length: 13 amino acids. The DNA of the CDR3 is TGTGCCATCAGTGGCACAGCCCCCTATGGCTACACCTTC. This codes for CAISGTAPYGYTF.

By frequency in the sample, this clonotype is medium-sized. As DNA, the CDR3 is TGCGCCAGCAGCCACAGGGGTTCCTACAATGAGCAGTTCTTC. Amino acid sequence: CASSHRGSYNEQFF. The V call is TRBV4-3, the J call TRBJ2-1, with a possible D match to TRBD1 (6 bases). The CDR3 contains 14 residues. Germline CDR1 reads LGHNA; CDR2 reads YSLEER. Trimming removed 3 bases from V and 1 base from J, with 7 bases in between.

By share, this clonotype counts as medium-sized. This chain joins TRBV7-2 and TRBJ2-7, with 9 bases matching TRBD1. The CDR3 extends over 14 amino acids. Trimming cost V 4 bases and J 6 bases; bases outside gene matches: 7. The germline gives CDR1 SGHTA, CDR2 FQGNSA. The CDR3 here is CASSSRNRGLEQYF. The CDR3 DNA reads TGTGCCAGCAGCTCTCGAAACAGGGGGCTCGAGCAGTACTTC.

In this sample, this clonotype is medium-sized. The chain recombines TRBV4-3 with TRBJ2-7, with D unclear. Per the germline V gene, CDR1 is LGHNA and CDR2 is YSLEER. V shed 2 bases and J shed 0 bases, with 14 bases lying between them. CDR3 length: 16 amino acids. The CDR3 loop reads CASSQWAASSSYEQYF. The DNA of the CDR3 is TGCGCCAGCAGCCAATGGGCGGCTTCCAGCTCCTACGAGCAGTACTTC.

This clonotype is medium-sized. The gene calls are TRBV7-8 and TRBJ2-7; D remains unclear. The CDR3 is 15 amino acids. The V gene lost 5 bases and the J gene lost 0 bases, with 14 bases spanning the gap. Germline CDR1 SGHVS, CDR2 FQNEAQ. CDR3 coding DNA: TGTGCCAGCAGCCCTGAGGCGAGGAGCTCCTACGAGCAGTACTTC. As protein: CASSPEARSSYEQYF.

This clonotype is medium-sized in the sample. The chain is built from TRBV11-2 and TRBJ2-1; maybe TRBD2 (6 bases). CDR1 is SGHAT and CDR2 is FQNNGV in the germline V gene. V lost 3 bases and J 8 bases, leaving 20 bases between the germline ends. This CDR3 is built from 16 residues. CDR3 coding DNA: TGTGCCAGCAGCTTGTTCGGGAGAGTTCAGGGCGATGAGCAGTTCTTC. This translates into CASSLFGRVQGDEQFF.

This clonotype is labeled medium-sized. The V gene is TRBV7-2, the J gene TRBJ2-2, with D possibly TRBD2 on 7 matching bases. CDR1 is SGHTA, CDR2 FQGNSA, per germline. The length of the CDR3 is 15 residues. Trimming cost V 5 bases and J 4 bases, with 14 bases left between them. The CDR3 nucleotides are TGTGCCAGCAGCCTTGTTAGGGGGGGCACCGGGGAGCTGTTTTTT. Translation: CASSLVRGGTGELFF.

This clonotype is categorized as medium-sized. CDR3 region: CASSNADRGSTEAFF. The CDR3 DNA sequence: TGTGCCAGCAGTAATGCGGACAGGGGGTCCACTGAAGCTTTCTTT. The gene calls are TRBV6-1 and TRBJ1-1; 10 bases align to TRBD1. V lost 5 bases to trimming and J lost 4 bases; unmatched junction nucleotides: 7. This CDR3 has 15 amino acids. The germline V gene has CDR1 MNHNS and CDR2 SASEGT.

DNA of the CDR3: TGTGCCATTAATACCGTGAGACAGGGGGGACGGGTCACTGAAGCTTTCTTT. Protein: CAINTVRQGGRVTEAFF. The chain links TRBV19 to TRBJ1-1, with 9 bases identical to TRBD1. J was trimmed by 4 bases and V by 10 bases; bases with no gene match: 19. CDR1 and CDR2 (germline): LNHDA, SQIVND (reference sequence). The CDR3 consists of 17 residues. The full variable domain, completed using reference TRBV19 and TRBJ1-1, is DGGITQSPKYLFRKEGQNVTLSCEQNLNHDAMYWYRQDPGQGLRLIYYSQIVNDFQKGDIAEGYSVSREKKESFPLTVTSAQKNPTAFYLCAINTVRQGGRVTEAFFGQGTRLTVV.

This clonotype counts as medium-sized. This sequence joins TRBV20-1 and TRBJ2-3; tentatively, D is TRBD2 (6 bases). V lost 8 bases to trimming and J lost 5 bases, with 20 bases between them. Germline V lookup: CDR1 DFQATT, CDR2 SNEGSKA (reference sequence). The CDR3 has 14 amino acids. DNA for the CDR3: TGCAGTACACCGGGACTTACAGCTGGAGATACGCAGTATTTT. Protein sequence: CSTPGLTAGDTQYF.

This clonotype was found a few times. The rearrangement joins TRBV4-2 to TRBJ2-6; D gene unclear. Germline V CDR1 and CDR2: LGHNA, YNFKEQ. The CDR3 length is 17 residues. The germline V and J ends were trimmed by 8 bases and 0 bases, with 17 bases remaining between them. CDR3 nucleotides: TGTGCCAGCGGCCCCGGGCTGTGGAGCTCTGGGGCCAACGTCCTGACTTTC. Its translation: CASGPGLWSSGANVLTF.

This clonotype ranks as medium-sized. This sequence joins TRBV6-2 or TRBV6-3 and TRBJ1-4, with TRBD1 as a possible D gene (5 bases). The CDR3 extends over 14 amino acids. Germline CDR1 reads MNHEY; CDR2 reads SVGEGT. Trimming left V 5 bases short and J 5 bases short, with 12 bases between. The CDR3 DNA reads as TGTGCCAGCAGTCAAGACAGCAGAAATGAAAAACTGTTTTTT. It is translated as CASSQDSRNEKLFF.

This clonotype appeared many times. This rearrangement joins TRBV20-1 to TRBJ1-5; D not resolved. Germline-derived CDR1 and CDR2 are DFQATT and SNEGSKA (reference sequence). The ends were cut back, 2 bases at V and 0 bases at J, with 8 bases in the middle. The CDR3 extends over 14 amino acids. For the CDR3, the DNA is TGCAGTGCTAGAATGAGGAATAGCAATCAGCCCCAGCATTTT. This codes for CSARMRNSNQPQHF.

The CDR3 sequence is CASSSALVGGSDTQYF. In nucleotides, the CDR3 is TGTGCCAGCAGTTCCGCTCTAGTGGGAGGCTCAGATACGCAGTATTTT. The V call is TRBV12-3 or TRBV12-4, the J call TRBJ2-3, with D maybe TRBD2 (6 bases). This CDR3 contains 16 residues. Trimming stripped 4 bases from V and 4 bases from J, with 18 bases between.

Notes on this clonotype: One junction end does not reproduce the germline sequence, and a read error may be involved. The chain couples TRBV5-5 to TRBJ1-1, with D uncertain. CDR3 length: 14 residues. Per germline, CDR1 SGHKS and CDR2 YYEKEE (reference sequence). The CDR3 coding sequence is TGTTCCAGCAGGATGTCGACGGTGAACACTGAAGCGTTCTTT. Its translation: CSSRMSTVNTEAFF.

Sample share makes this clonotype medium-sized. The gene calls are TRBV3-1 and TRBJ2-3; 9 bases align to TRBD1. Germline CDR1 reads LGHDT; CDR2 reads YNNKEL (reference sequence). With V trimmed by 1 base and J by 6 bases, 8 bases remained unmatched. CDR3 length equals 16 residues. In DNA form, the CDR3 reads TGTGCCAGCAGCCAAGTGGGACAGGGCTTTTCGGATACGCAGTATTTT. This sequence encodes CASSQVGQGFSDTQYF.